This record covers a single T cell receptor beta chain. The data are from a study of blood T cell repertoires in COVID-19. Across the study: COVID-19 samples collected from the United States, Italy and Spain covered acute and convalescent phases.

The germline CDR1 and CDR2 sequences are DFQATT and SNEGSKA (reference sequence). V shed 3 bases, J shed 4 bases, and the junction held 14 bases outside the gene matches. This CDR3 is built from 18 residues. In the authors' methods: By means of reference gene primer amplification, nucleated cell counts were estimated. Clones were sequenced by immunoSEQ multiplex PCR, and TCRdb holds only the in-frame ones, with some missing. From that table come the V and J calls and clone size; the DNA was used to work out D and trimming. Counted here are approximately 200,000 clones, approximately 83% occurring once; the ten biggest clones make up 10% to 11%.

V gene TRBV20-1 combines with J gene TRBJ2-5, with 13 positions matching TRBD2. The TCR comes from a human donor with active or convalescent COVID-19. The donor label of this sample is uncertain. Sequencing input: peripheral blood. CDR3 region: CSASPSLRTSGGSETQYF. The DNA for the CDR3 is TGCAGTGCTAGTCCCTCTCTCAGGACTAGCGGGGGCTCAGAGACCCAGTACTTC.